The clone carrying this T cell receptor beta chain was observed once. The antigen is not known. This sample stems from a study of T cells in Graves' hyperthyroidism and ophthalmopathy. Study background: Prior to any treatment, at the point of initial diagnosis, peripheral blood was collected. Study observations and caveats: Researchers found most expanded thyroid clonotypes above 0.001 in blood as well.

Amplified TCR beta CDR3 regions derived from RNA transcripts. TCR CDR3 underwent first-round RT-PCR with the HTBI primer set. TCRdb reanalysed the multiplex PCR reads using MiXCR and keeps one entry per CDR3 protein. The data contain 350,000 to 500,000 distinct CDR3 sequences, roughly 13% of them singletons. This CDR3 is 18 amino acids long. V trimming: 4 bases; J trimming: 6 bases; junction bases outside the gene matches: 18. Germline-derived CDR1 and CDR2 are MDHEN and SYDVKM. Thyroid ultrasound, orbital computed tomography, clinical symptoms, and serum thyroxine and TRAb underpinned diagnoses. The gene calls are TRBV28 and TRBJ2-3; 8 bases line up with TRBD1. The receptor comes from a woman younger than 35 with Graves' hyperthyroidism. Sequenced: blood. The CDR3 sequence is CASSSYLRQGHVVDTQYF. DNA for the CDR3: TGTGCCAGCAGTTCATACCTAAGACAGGGGCATGTAGTGGATACGCAGTATTTT.